This TCR beta chain is drawn from a study of blood T cell repertoires in COVID-19. Study-level background: Some COVID-19 samples were acute and others convalescent; all came from the United States, Italy and Spain. Nucleic acid was either cDNA or gDNA, and it came from T cells, B-cell-depleted T cells, or PBMCs.

Clones were read by immunoSEQ multiplex PCR, and TCRdb kept only the in-frame ones, dropping some. The sample contains 62,000 or so clones, around 80% of which appear only once. V was trimmed by 4 bases and J by 0 bases, leaving 9 bases between them. The CDR3 covers 14 residues. Germline V lookup: CDR1 SGHRS, CDR2 YFSETQ. This TCR was sampled from a man aged 55 to 70 with COVID-19, enrolled during active disease. The rearrangement uses TRBV5-1 and TRBJ2-3; perhaps TRBD2 as D (6 bases). Source material: peripheral blood. In DNA, the CDR3 is TGCGCCAGCAGCGCCGGGACTAGCACAGATACGCAGTATTTT. It is translated as CASSAGTSTDTQYF.